The sequence of this T cell receptor beta chain was determined in a study of Ad26.COV2.S vaccination and SARS-CoV-2 variants. Measured with immunoSEQ multiplex PCR; TCRdb has only the in-frame clones, and not every one. The table includes around 350,000 clones, around 90% detected once. The trim removed 0 bases at V and 2 bases at J, leaving 3 bases unmatched. The CDR3 length is 16 residues. The V gene's germline CDR1 is MNHEY and CDR2 SVGEGT. The source was peripheral blood, collected after recovery from COVID-19. The gene calls are TRBV6-2 or TRBV6-3 and TRBJ1-1; 10 bases align to TRBD1. The receptor was derived from a human donor who had recovered from COVID-19. CDR3 nucleotide sequence: TGTGCCAGCAGTTACTCGACAGGGGGCCTAAACACTGAAGCTTTCTTT. Translated: CASSYSTGGLNTEAFF.